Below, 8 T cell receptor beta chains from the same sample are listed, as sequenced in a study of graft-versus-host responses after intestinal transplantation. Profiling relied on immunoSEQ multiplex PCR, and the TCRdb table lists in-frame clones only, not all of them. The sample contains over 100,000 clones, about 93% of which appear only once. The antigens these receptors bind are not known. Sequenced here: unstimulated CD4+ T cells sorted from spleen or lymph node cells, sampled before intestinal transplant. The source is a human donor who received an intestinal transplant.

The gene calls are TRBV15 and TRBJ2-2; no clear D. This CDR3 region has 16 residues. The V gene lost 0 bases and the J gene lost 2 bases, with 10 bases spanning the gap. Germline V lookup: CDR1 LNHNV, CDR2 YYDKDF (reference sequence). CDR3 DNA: TGTGCCACCAGCAGAGAGGACCAGCCAAACACCGGGGAGCTGTTTTTT. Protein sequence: CATSREDQPNTGELFF.

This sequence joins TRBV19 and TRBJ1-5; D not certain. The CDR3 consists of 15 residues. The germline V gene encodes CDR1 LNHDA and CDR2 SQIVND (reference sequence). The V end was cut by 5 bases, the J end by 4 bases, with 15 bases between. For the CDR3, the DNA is TGTGCCAGTAGTCCGCGGACTGCCCCGAATCAGCCCCAGCATTTT. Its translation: CASSPRTAPNQPQHF. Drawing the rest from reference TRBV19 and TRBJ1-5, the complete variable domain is DGGITQSPKYLFRKEGQNVTLSCEQNLNHDAMYWYRQDPGQGLRLIYYSQIVNDFQKGDIAEGYSVSREKKESFPLTVTSAQKNPTAFYLCASSPRTAPNQPQHFGDGTRLSIL.

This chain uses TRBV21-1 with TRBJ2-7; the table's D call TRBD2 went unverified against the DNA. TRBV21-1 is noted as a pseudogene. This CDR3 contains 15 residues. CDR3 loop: CASSKAWREIYEQYF. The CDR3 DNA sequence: TGTGCCAGCAGCAAAGCGTGGCGGGAGATCTACGAGCAGTACTTC.

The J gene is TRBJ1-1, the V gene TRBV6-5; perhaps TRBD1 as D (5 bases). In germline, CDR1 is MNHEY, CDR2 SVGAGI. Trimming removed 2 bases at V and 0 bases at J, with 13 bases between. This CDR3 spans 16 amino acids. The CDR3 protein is CASSYGGGGMNTEAFF. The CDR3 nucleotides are TGTGCCAGCAGTTACGGGGGGGGAGGCATGAACACTGAAGCTTTCTTT.

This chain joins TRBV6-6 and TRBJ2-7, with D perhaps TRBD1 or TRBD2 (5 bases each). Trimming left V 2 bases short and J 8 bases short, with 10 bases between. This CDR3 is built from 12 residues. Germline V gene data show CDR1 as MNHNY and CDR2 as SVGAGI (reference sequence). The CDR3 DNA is TGTGCCAGCAGTTACCCCCAGGGACAGCAGTACTTC. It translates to CASSYPQGQQYF.

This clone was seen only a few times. The CDR3 DNA reads TGTGCCATCAGTGCGACATCCCCCTACAATGAGCAGTTCTTC. Residues: CAISATSPYNEQFF. The chain combines TRBV10-3 with TRBJ2-1; no firm D call. V shed 4 bases and J shed 2 bases, with 9 bases lying between them. CDR3 length equals 14 residues. Germline V lookup: CDR1 ENHRY, CDR2 SYGVKD.

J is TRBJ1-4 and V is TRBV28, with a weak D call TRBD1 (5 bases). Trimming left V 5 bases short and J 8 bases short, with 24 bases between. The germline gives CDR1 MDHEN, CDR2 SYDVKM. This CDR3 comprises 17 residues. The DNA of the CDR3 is TGTGCCAGCAGTCCCAGATACCAGGGAGGAAGAGGAGAAAAACTGTTTTTT. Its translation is CASSPRYQGGRGEKLFF.

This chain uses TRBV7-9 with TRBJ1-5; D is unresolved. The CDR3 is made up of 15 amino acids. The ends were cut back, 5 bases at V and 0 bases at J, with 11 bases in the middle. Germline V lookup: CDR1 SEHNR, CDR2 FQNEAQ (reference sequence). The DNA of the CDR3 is TGTGCCAGCAGCCCCGGACTTTATAGCAATCAGCCCCAGCATTTT. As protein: CASSPGLYSNQPQHF.